This TCR beta chain was profiled in a study of blood T cell repertoires in COVID-19. Study in general: T cells, B-cell-depleted T cells, or PBMCs provided the cDNA or gDNA that served as material.

Original analysis: Reference gene primer amplification gave nucleated cell count estimates. Clones were sequenced by immunoSEQ multiplex PCR, and TCRdb holds only the in-frame ones, with some missing. The V and J calls and clone size are taken from that table; D and trimming were inferred from the DNA. The sample records 85,000 to 100,000 clones, roughly nine tenths being singletons. With V trimmed by 4 bases and J by 4 bases, 2 bases remained unmatched. The germline CDR1 and CDR2 sequences are LGHDT and YNNKEL (reference sequence). This CDR3 comprises 13 residues. The V and J genes are TRBV3-1 (or the pseudogene TRBV3-2) and TRBJ1-2; 8 bases match TRBD1. The TCR comes from a man aged 55 to 69 with acute or convalescent COVID-19. Sequences were obtained from peripheral blood. CDR3 DNA sequence: TGTGCCAGCAGCCTGGGACAGGTCTATGGCTACACCTTC. The encoded protein is CASSLGQVYGYTF.